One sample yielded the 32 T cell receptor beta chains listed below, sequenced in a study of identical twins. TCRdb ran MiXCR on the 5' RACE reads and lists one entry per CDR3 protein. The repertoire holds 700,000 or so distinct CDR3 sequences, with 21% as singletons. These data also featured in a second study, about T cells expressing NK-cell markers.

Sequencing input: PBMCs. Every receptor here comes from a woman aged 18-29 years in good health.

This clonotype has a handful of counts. CDR3 nucleotide sequence: TGCGCCAGCAGTGAACAGGCGTCGGCGAGAGGAGATACGCAGTATTTT. Translated, it gives CASSEQASARGDTQYF. The chain links TRBV10-1 to TRBJ2-3, with D maybe TRBD1 (5 bases). V was shortened by 3 bases and J by 5 bases, with 18 bases between the two germline ends. Germline V gene lookup returns CDR1 WNHNN and CDR2 SYGVQD (reference sequence). The CDR3 has 16 residues.

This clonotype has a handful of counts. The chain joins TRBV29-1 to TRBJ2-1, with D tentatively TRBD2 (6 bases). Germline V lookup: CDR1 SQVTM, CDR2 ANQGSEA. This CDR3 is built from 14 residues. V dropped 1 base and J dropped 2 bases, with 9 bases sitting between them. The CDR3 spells CSVEGGNTYNEQFF. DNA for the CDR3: TGCAGCGTTGAAGGCGGGAACACCTACAATGAGCAGTTCTTC.

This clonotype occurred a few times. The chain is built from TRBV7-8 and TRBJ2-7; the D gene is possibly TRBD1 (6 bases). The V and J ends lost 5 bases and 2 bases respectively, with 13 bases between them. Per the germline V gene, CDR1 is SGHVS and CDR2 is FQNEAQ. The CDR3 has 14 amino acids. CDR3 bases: TGTGCCAGCAGCCAAACAGGGAACCCCTACGAGCAGTACTTC. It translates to CASSQTGNPYEQYF.

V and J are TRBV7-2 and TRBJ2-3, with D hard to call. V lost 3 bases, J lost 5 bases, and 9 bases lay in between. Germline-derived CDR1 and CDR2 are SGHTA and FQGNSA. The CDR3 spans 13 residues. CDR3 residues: CASSLSFRDTQYF. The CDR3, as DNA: TGTGCCAGCAGCTTGTCATTTAGAGATACGCAGTATTTT.

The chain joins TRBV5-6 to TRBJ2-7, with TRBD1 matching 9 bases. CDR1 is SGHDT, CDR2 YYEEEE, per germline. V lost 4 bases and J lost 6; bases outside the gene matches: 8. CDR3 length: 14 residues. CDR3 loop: CASSLDMGQGEQYF. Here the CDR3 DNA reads TGTGCCAGCAGCCTAGACATGGGACAGGGCGAGCAGTACTTC.

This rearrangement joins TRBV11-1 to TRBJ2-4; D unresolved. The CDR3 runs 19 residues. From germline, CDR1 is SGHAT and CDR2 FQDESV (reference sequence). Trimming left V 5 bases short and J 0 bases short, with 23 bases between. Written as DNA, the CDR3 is TGTGCCAGCAGCCCGCCAGAGAAAAACAGCGACCCAGCCAAAAACATTCAGTACTTC. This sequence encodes CASSPPEKNSDPAKNIQYF.

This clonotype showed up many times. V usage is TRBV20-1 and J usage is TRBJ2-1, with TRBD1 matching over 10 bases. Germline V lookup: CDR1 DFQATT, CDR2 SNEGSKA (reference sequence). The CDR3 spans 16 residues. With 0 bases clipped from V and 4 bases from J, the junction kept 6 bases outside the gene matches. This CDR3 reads CSARDPGTGAYNEQFF. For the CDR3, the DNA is TGCAGTGCTAGAGACCCCGGGACAGGGGCATACAATGAGCAGTTCTTC.

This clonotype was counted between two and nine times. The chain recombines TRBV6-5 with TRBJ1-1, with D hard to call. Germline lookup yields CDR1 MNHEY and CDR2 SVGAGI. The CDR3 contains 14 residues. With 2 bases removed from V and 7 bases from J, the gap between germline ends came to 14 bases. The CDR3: CASSYLDGEFEAFF. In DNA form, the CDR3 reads TGTGCCAGCAGTTACCTGGACGGGGAATTTGAAGCTTTCTTT.

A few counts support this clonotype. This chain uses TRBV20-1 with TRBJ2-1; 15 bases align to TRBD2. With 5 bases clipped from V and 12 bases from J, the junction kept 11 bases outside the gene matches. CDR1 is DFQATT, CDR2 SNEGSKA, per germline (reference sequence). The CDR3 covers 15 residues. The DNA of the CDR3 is TGCAGTGCTCTCTCGACCCCGGGACTAGCGGGAGGGCAGTTCTTC. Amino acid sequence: CSALSTPGLAGGQFF.

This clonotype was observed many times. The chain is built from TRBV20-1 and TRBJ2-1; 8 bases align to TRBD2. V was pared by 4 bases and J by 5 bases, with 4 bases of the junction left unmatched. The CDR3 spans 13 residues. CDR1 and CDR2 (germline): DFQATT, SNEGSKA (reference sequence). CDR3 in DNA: TGCAGTGCTATAAGCGGGGGCCACAATGAGCAGTTCTTC. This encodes CSAISGGHNEQFF.

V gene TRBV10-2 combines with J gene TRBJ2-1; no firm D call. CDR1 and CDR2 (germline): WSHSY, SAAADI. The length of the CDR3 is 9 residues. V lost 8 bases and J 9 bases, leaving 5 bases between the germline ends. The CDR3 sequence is CASGREQFF. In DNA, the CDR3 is TGCGCCAGCGGGCGTGAGCAGTTCTTC.

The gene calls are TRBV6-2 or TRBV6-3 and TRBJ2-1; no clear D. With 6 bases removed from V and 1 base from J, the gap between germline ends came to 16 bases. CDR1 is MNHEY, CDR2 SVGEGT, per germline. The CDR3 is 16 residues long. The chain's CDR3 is CASRLPQPYSYNEQFF. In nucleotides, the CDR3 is TGTGCCAGCAGATTGCCCCAGCCATATTCCTACAATGAGCAGTTCTTC.

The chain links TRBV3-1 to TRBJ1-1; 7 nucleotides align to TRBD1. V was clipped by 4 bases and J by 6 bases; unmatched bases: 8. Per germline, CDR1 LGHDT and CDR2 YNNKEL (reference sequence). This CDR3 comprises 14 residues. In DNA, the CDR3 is TGTGCCAGCAGCCCTCAGACAGGGCGGGCTGAAGCTTTCTTT. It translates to CASSPQTGRAEAFF.

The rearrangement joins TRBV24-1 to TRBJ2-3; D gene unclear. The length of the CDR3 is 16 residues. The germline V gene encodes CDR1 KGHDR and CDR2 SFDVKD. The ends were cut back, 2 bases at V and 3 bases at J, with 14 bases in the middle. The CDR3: CATSDSGSWATDTQYF. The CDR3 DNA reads TGTGCCACCAGTGATTCCGGCTCTTGGGCAACAGATACGCAGTATTTT.

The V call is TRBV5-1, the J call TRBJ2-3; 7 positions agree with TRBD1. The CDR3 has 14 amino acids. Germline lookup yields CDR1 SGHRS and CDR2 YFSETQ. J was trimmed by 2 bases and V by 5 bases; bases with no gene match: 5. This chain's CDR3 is CASRRTGDTDTQYF. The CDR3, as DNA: TGCGCCAGCAGAAGGACAGGAGACACAGATACGCAGTATTTT.

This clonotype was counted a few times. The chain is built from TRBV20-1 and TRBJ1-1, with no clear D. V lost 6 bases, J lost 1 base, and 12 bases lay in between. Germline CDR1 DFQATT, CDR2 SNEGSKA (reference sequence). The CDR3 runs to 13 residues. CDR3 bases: TGCAGTGCCACTACAGAGAGGAACACTGAAGCTTTCTTT. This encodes CSATTERNTEAFF.

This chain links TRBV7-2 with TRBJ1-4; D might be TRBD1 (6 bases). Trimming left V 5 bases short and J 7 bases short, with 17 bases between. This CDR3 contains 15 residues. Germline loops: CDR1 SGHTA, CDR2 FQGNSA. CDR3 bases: TGTGCCAGCAGCCTTCAAACAGGGTTTGGTGAAAAACTGTTTTTT. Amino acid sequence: CASSLQTGFGEKLFF.

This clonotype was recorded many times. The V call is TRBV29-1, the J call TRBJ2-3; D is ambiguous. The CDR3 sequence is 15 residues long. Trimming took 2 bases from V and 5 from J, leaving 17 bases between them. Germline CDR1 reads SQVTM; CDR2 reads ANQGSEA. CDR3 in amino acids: CSVEYQWPSLDTQYF. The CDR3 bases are TGCAGCGTTGAATACCAGTGGCCCTCCCTAGATACGCAGTATTTT.

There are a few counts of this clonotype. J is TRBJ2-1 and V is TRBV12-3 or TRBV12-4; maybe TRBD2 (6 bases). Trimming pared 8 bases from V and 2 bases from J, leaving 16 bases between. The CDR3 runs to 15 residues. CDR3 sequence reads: CASLMWGVTYNEQFF. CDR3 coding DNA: TGTGCCAGCCTTATGTGGGGGGTTACCTACAATGAGCAGTTCTTC.

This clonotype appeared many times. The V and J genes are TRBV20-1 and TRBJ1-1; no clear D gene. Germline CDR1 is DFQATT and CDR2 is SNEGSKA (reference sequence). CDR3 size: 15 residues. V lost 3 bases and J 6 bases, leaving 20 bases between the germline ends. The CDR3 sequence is CSARRESSILSEAFF. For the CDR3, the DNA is TGCAGTGCTAGGAGGGAGAGCAGTATATTATCTGAAGCTTTCTTT.

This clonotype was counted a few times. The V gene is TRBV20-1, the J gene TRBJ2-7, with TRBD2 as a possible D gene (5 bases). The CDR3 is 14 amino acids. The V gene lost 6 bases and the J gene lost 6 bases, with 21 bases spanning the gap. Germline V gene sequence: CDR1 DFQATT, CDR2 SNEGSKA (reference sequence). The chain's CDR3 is CSASRREPRGEQYF. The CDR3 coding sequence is TGCAGTGCCTCCAGACGGGAACCACGAGGCGAGCAGTACTTC.

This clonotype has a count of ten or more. The CDR3 coding sequence is TGCAGTGCTTCTAGGTACCGGGAGACCTACAATGAGCAGTTCTTC. Its translation: CSASRYRETYNEQFF. The rearrangement links TRBV20-1 to TRBJ2-1; maybe TRBD2 (6 bases). The CDR3 is 15 residues long. V shed 5 bases and J shed 2 bases, with 16 bases lying between them. The germline V gene encodes CDR1 DFQATT and CDR2 SNEGSKA (reference sequence).

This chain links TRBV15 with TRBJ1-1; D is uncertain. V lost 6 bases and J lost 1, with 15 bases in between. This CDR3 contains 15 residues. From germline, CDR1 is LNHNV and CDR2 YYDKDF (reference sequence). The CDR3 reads CATRNAREPNTEAFF. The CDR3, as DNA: TGTGCCACCAGGAATGCCCGCGAACCGAACACTGAAGCTTTCTTT. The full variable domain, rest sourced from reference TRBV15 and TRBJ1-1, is DAMVIQNPRYQVTQFGKPVTLSCSQTLNHNVMYWYQQKSSQAPKLLFHYYDKDFNNEADTPDNFQSRRPNTSFCFLDIRSPGLGDTAMYLCATRNAREPNTEAFFGQGTRLTVV.

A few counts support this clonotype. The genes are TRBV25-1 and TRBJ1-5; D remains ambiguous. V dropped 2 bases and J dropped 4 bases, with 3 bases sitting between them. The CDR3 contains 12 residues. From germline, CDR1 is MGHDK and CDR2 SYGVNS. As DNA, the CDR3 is TGTGCCAGCAGTGAAGATAATCAGCCCCAGCATTTT. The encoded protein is CASSEDNQPQHF.

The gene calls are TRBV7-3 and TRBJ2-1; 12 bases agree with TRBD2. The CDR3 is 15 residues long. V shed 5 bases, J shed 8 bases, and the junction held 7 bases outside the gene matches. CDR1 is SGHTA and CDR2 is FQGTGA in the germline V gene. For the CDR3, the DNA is TGTGCCAGCAGCCCTACTAGCGGGGGGTGGTATGAGCAGTTCTTC. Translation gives CASSPTSGGWYEQFF.

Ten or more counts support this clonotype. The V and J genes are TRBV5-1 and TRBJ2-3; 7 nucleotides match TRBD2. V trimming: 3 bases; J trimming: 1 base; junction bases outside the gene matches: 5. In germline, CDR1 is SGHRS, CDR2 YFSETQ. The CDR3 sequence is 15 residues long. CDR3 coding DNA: TGCGCCAGCAGCTCCGGGACTACTCGCACAGATACGCAGTATTTT. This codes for CASSSGTTRTDTQYF. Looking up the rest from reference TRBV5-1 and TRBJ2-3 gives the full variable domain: KAGVTQTPRYLIKTRGQQVTLSCSPISGHRSVSWYQQTPGQGLQFLFEYFSETQRNKGNFPGRFSGRQFSNSRSEMNVSTLELGDSALYLCASSSGTTRTDTQYFGPGTRLTVL.

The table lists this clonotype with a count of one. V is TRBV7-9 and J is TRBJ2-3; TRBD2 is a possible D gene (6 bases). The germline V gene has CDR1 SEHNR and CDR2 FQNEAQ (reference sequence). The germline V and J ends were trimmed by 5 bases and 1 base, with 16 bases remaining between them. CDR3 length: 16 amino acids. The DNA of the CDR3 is TGTGCCAGCAGCCCAGACGGGACTTACGGCACAGATACGCAGTATTTT. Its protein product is CASSPDGTYGTDTQYF.

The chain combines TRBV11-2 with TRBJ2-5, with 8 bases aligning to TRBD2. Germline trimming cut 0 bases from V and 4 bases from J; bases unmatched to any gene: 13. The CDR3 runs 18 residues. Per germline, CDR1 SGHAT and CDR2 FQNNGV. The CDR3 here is CASSLERTSSTFGETQYF. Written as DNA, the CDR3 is TGTGCCAGCAGCTTAGAGAGGACTAGCTCCACATTCGGAGAGACCCAGTACTTC.

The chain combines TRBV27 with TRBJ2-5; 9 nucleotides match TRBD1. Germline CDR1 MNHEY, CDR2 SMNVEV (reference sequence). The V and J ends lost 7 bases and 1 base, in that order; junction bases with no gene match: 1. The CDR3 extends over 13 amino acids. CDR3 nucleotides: TGTGCCAGCACGGGACAGGGCCAAGAGACCCAGTACTTC. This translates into CASTGQGQETQYF.

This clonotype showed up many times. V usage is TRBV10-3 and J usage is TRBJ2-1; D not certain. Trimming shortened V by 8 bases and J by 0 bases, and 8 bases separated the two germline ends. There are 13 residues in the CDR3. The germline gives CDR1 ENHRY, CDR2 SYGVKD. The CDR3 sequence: CAIGGSSYNEQFF. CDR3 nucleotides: TGTGCCATCGGTGGCAGCTCCTACAATGAGCAGTTCTTC.

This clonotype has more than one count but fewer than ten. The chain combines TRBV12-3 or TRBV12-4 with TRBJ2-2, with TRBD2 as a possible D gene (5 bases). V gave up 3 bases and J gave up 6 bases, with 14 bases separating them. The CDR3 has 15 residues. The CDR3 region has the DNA TGTGCCAGCAGTTTTCTAGCCTGGTCCTCCGGGGAGCTGTTTTTT. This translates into CASSFLAWSSGELFF.

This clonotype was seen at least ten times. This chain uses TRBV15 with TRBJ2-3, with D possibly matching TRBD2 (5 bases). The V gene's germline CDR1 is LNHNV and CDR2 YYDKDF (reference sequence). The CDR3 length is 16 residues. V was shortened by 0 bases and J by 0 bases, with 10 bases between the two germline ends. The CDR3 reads CATSRDDPGSTDTQYF. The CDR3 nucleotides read TGTGCCACCAGCAGAGATGACCCGGGAAGCACAGATACGCAGTATTTT. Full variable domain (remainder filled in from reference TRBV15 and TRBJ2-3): DAMVIQNPRYQVTQFGKPVTLSCSQTLNHNVMYWYQQKSSQAPKLLFHYYDKDFNNEADTPDNFQSRRPNTSFCFLDIRSPGLGDTAMYLCATSRDDPGSTDTQYFGPGTRLTVL.